This T cell receptor (beta chain) was documented in a study of blood T cell repertoires in COVID-19. Profiled with immunoSEQ multiplex PCR; TCRdb holds only in-frame clones, not every one. The profile shows about 440,000 clones, about 92% of them singletons. Between the trimmed V and J ends, which lost 1 base and 4 bases, there was a span of 11 bases. Germline V gives CDR1 SGHDT, CDR2 YYEEEE. The CDR3 has 14 residues. This TCR derives from a man aged 18 to 35 who had recovered from COVID-19. The sample consisted of PBMCs or T cells enriched from blood (not recorded which). This chain uses TRBV5-6 with TRBJ1-1; D possibly corresponds to TRBD1 (5 bases). The CDR3 loop reads CASSLTAQGTEAFF. The CDR3 nucleotides read TGTGCCAGCAGCTTGACAGCGCAGGGCACTGAAGCTTTCTTT.